This entry lists 10 T cell receptor beta chains sequenced from one sample in a study of T cell responses to AZD1222 COVID-19 vaccine. Some clones are missing from TCRdb's copy, which holds only in-frame ones; the method was immunoSEQ multiplex PCR. Of roughly 160,000 clones in the sample, about 88% were seen once. This material consisted of peripheral blood, taken on day 0 of AZD1222 vaccination. The receptors here all came from an adult in good health.

V and J are TRBV6-2 or TRBV6-3 and TRBJ1-5; D remains unclear. This CDR3 is 16 amino acids long. The germline V gene has CDR1 MNHEY and CDR2 SVGEGT. Between the trimmed V and J ends, which lost 6 bases and 4 bases, there was a span of 19 bases. CDR3 residues: CASSPSPGSGNQPQHF. Here the CDR3 DNA reads TGTGCCAGCAGCCCGTCCCCCGGGAGTGGGAATCAGCCCCAGCATTTT.

The chain links TRBV7-8 to TRBJ2-1, with D uncertain. V lost 5 bases, J lost 7 bases, and 9 bases lay in between. The CDR3 runs to 12 residues. Germline CDR1 is SGHVS and CDR2 is FQNEAQ. The CDR3 here is CASSLVGNEQFF. CDR3 coding DNA: TGTGCCAGCAGCCTAGTCGGGAATGAGCAGTTCTTC.

The V call is TRBV6-5, the J call TRBJ1-5, with TRBD1 matching over 9 bases. V lost 2 bases to trimming and J lost 2 bases; unmatched junction nucleotides: 1. This CDR3 comprises 15 residues. Germline CDR1 and CDR2: MNHEY and SVGAGI. CDR3 DNA: TGTGCCAGCAGTTACCGACAGGGGGGCAATCAGCCCCAGCATTTT. Its protein product is CASSYRQGGNQPQHF.

V is TRBV12-3 or TRBV12-4 and J is TRBJ1-4; 7 nucleotides agree with TRBD1. The CDR3 runs to 13 residues. Losses at the gene ends were 7 bases for V and 8 bases for J; bases not matched to a gene: 7. CDR3 amino acids: CASTPLGQEKLFF. The CDR3 nucleotides are TGTGCCAGCACACCATTGGGACAGGAAAAACTGTTTTTT.

The V and J genes are TRBV5-5 and TRBJ2-7, with D hard to call. Germline CDR1 and CDR2: SGHKS and YYEKEE (reference sequence). The CDR3 has 15 residues. The V and J ends lost 0 bases and 3 bases respectively, with 13 bases between them. Written as DNA, the CDR3 is TGTGCCAGCAGCTTGGAATTAGGGCGTTTCTACGAGCAGTACTTC. This encodes CASSLELGRFYEQYF.

In this sample, this clone turned up once. This rearrangement joins TRBV30 to TRBJ2-2; unclear D gene. The CDR3 totals 13 residues. Per germline, CDR1 GTSNPN and CDR2 SVGIG (reference sequence). The V and J ends lost 3 bases and 2 bases respectively, with 7 bases between them. The CDR3, as DNA: TGTGCCTGGAGGGATATAAACACCGGGGAGCTGTTTTTT. Its protein product is CAWRDINTGELFF. Looking up the rest from reference TRBV30 and TRBJ2-2 gives the full variable domain: SQTIHQWPATLVQPVGSPLSLECTVEGTSNPNLYWYRQAAGRGLQLLFYSVGIGQISSEVPQNLSASRPQDRQFILSSKKLLLSDSGFYLCAWRDINTGELFFGEGSRLTVL.

This clone appeared a single time. This chain joins TRBV5-1 and TRBJ1-1; D gene uncertain. This CDR3 region has 14 residues. The V gene's germline CDR1 is SGHRS and CDR2 YFSETQ. Trimming shortened V by 4 bases and J by 2 bases, and 12 bases separated the two germline ends. CDR3 amino acids: CASSHRTANTEAFF. The CDR3 DNA sequence: TGCGCCAGCAGCCACCGGACGGCAAACACTGAAGCTTTCTTT.

The chain carries TRBV5-6 and TRBJ2-7, with TRBD1 identical over 7 bases. The CDR3 spans 13 residues. Germline CDR1 is SGHDT and CDR2 is YYEEEE. V trimming: 0 bases; J trimming: 3 bases; junction bases outside the gene matches: 0. The CDR3 loop reads CASSLDRGYEQYF. The CDR3, as DNA: TGTGCCAGCAGCTTGGACAGGGGCTACGAGCAGTACTTC.

This clone was detected only a few times. The chain has TRBV15 and TRBJ1-1; tentatively, D is TRBD1 (5 bases). Germline CDR1 and CDR2: LNHNV and YYDKDF (reference sequence). Trimming took off 1 base at V and 5 bases at J, with 8 bases between the two ends. CDR3 length: 13 residues. CDR3 region: CATSRGGGTEAFF. In nucleotides, the CDR3 is TGTGCCACCAGCAGAGGCGGGGGAACTGAAGCTTTCTTT. The whole variable domain, filled in from reference TRBV15 and TRBJ1-1, reads DAMVIQNPRYQVTQFGKPVTLSCSQTLNHNVMYWYQQKSSQAPKLLFHYYDKDFNNEADTPDNFQSRRPNTSFCFLDIRSPGLGDTAMYLCATSRGGGTEAFFGQGTRLTVV.

The chain is built from TRBV12-3 or TRBV12-4 and TRBJ1-1, with D unclear. This CDR3 contains 13 residues. V lost 2 bases and J lost 1, with 5 bases in between. The CDR3 DNA reads as TGTGCCAGCAGTTTAAAAGAGAACACTGAAGCTTTCTTT. It codes for CASSLKENTEAFF.